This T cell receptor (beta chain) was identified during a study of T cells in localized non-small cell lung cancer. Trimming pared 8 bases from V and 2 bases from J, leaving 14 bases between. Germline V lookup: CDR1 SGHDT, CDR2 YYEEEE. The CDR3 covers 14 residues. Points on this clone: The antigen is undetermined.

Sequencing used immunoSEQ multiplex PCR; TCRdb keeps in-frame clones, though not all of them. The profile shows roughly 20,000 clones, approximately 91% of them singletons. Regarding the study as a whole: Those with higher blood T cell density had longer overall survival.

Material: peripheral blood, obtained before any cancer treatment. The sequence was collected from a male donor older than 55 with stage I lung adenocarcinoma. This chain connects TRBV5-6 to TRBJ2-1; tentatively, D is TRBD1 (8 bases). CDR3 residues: CASTTGGAYNEQFF. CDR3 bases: TGTGCCAGTACCACAGGGGGGGCCTACAATGAGCAGTTCTTC.